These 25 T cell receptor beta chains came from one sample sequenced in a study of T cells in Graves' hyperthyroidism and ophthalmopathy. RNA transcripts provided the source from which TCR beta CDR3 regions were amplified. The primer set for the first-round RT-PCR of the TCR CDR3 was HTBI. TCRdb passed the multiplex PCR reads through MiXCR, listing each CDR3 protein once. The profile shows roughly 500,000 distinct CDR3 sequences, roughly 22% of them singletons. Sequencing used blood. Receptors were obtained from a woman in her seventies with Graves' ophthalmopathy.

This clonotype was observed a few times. The CDR3 spells CASSLVGLGRGNQPQHF. The CDR3, as DNA: TGTGCCAGCAGCTTAGTAGGTTTAGGGAGGGGCAATCAGCCCCAGCATTTT. The chain has TRBV7-9 and TRBJ1-5, with unresolved D. From germline, CDR1 is SEHNR and CDR2 FQNEAQ (reference sequence). The CDR3 totals 17 residues. Deletions cut 1 base from V and 2 bases from J, with 15 bases between.

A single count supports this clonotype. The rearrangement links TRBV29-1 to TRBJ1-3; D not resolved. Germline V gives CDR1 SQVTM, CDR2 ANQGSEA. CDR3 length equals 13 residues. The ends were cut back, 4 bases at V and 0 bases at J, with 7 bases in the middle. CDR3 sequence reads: CSVVPSSGNTIYF. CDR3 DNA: TGCAGCGTTGTACCTTCCTCTGGAAACACCATATATTTT. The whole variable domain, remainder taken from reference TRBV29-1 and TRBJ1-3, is SAVISQKPSRDICQRGTSLTIQCQVDSQVTMMFWYRQQPGQSLTLIATANQGSEATYESGFVIDKFPISRPNLTFSTLTVSNMSPEDSSIYLCSVVPSSGNTIYFGEGSWLTVV.

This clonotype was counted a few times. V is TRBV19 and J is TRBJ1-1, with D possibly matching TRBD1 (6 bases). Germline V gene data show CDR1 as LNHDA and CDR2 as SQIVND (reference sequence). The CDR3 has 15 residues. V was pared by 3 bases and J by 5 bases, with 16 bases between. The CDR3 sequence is CASSIVPGHGTEAFF. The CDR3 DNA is TGTGCCAGTAGTATTGTTCCGGGACATGGGACTGAAGCTTTCTTT.

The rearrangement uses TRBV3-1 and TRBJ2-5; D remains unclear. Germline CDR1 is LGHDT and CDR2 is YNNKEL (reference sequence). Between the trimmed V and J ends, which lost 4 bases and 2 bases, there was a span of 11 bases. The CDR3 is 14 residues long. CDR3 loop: CASSPPPGQETQYF. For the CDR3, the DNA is TGTGCCAGCAGCCCACCTCCCGGGCAAGAGACCCAGTACTTC.

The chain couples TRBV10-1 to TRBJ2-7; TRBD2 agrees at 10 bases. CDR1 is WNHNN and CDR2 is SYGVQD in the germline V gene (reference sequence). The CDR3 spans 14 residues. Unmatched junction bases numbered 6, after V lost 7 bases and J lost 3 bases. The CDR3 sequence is CASTSSGRVYEQYF. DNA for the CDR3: TGCGCCAGCACTTCTAGCGGGAGAGTCTACGAGCAGTACTTC.

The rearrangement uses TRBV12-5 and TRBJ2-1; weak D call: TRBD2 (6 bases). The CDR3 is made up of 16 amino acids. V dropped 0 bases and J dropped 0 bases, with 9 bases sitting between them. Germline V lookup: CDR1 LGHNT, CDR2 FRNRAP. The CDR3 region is CASGLVRGSSYNEQFF. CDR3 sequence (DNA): TGTGCTAGTGGTTTGGTCCGGGGGAGCTCCTACAATGAGCAGTTCTTC.

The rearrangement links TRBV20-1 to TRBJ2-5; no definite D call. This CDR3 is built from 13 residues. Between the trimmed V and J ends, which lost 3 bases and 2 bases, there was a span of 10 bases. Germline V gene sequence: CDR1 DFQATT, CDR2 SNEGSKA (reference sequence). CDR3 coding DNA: TGCAGTGCTAGTTTAGTAACTCAAGAGACCCAGTACTTC. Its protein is CSASLVTQETQYF.

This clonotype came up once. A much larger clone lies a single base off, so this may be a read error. The CDR3 loop reads CASSSRRSSYNEQFF. The CDR3, as DNA: TGTGCCAGCAGCTCACGGCGGTCCTCCTACAATGAGCAGTTCTTC. The rearrangement uses TRBV7-2 and TRBJ2-1, with no clear D. V was trimmed by 4 bases and J by 0 bases, leaving 10 bases between them. Germline V gene lookup returns CDR1 SGHTA and CDR2 FQGNSA. The CDR3 extends over 15 amino acids.

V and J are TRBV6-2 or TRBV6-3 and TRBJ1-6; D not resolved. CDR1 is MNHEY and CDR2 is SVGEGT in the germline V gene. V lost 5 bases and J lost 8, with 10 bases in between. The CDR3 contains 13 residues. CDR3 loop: CASSARSDSPLHF. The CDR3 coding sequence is TGTGCCAGCAGTGCCAGAAGTGATTCACCCCTCCACTTT.

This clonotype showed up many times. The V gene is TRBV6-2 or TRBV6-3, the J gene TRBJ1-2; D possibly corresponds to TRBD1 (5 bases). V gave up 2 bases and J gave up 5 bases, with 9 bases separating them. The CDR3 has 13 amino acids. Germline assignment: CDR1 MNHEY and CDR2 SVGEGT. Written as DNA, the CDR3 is TGTGCCAGCAGTTACGGGGGGGAGTATGGCTACACCTTC. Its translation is CASSYGGEYGYTF.

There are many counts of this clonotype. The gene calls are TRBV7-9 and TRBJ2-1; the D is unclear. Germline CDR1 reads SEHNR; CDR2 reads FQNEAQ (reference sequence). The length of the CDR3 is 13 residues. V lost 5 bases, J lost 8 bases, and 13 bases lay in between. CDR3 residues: CASSALVGHEQFF. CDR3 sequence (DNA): TGTGCCAGCAGCGCGTTGGTAGGACATGAGCAGTTCTTC.

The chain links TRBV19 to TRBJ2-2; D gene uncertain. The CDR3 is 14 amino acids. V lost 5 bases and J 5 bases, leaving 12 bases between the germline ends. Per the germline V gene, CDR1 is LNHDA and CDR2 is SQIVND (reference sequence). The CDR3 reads CASSPGRLTGELFF. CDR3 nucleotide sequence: TGTGCCAGTAGTCCAGGACGGCTTACCGGGGAGCTGTTTTTT. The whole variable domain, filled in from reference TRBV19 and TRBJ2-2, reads DGGITQSPKYLFRKEGQNVTLSCEQNLNHDAMYWYRQDPGQGLRLIYYSQIVNDFQKGDIAEGYSVSREKKESFPLTVTSAQKNPTAFYLCASSPGRLTGELFFGEGSRLTVL.

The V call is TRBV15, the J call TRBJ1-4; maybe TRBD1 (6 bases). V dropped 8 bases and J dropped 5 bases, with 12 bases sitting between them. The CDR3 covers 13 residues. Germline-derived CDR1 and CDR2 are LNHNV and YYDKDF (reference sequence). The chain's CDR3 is CATRGGVNEKLFF. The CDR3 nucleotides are TGTGCCACCCGAGGGGGGGTAAATGAAAAACTGTTTTTT.

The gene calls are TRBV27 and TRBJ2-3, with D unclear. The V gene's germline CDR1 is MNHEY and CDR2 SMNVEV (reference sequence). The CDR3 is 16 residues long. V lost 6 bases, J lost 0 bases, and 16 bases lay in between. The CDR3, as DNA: TGTGCCAGCAGAACCTTGGGTGATAAAAGCACAGATACGCAGTATTTT. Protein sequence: CASRTLGDKSTDTQYF.

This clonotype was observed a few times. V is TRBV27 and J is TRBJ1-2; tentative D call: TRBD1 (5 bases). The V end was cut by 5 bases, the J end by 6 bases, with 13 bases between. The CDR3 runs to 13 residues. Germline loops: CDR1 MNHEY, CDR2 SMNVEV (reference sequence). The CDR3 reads CASSPTGRHGYTF. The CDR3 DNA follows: TGTGCCAGCAGTCCCACGGGGCGTCATGGCTACACCTTC.

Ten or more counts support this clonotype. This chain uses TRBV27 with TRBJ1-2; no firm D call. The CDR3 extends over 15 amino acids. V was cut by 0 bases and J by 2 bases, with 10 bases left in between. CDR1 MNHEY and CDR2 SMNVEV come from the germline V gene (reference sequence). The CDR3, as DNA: TGTGCCAGCAGTTTATCGGGCTGGGGAAACTATGGCTACACCTTC. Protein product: CASSLSGWGNYGYTF.

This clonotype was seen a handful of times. CDR3: CASSIRWGDDEQFF. As DNA, the CDR3 is TGTGCCAGTAGTATAAGATGGGGTGACGATGAGCAGTTCTTC. The chain recombines TRBV19 with TRBJ2-1, with D hard to call. CDR3 length equals 14 residues. The germline V gene encodes CDR1 LNHDA and CDR2 SQIVND (reference sequence). With 2 bases removed from V and 8 bases from J, the gap between germline ends came to 13 bases.

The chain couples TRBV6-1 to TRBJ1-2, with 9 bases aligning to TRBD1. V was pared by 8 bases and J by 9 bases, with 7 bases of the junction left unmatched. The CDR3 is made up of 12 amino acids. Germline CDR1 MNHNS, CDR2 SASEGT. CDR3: CASGGTGTRYTF. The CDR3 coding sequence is TGTGCCAGCGGGGGGACAGGGACTCGCTACACCTTC.

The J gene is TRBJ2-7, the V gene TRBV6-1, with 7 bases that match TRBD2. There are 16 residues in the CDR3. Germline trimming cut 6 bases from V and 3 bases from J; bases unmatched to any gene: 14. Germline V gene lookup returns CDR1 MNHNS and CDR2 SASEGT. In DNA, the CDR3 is TGTGCCAGCAGCCCCCCAAGAGCGGGGACCCGCTACGAGCAGTACTTC. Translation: CASSPPRAGTRYEQYF.

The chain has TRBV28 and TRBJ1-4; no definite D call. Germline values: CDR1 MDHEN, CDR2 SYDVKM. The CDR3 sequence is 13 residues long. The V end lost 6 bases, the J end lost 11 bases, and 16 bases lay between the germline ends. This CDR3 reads CASSNDLGMKLFF. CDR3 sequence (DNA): TGTGCCAGCAGCAATGACTTAGGGATGAAACTGTTTTTT.

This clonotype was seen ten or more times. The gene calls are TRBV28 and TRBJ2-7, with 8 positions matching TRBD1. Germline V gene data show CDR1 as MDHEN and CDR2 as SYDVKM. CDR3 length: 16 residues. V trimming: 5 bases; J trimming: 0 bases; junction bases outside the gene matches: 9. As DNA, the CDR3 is TGTGCCAGCAGTCGACAGGGGACGATCGGCTCCTACGAGCAGTACTTC. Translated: CASSRQGTIGSYEQYF.

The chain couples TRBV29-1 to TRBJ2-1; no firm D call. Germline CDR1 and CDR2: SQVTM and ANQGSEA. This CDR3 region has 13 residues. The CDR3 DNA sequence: TGCAGTGTACTTGGCGGTGACTACAATGAGCAGTTCTTC. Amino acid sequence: CSVLGGDYNEQFF.

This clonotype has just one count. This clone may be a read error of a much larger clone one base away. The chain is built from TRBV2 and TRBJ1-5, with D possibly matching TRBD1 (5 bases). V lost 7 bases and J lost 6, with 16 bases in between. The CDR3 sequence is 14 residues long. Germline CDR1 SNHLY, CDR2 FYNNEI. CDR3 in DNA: TGTGCCAGCATTCCGGACAAGGGGCCTCAGCCCCAGCATTTT. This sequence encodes CASIPDKGPQPQHF.

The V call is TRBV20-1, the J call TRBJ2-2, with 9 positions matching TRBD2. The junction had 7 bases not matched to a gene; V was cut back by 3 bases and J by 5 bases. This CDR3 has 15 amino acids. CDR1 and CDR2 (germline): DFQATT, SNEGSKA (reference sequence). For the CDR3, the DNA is TGCAGTGCTAGGGCGGGGACTAGCTTAACCGGGGAGCTGTTTTTT. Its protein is CSARAGTSLTGELFF.

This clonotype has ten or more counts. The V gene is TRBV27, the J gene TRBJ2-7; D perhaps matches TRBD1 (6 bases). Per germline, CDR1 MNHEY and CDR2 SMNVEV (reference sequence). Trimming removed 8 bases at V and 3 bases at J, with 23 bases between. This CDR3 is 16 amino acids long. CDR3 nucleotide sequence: TGTGCCAGCGGCTCCCTAGGGGGACGGACAGTCTACGAGCAGTACTTC. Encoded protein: CASGSLGGRTVYEQYF.